These T cell receptor beta chains were read from a single sample in a study of T cells in Graves' hyperthyroidism and ophthalmopathy. One entry per CDR3 protein results from TCRdb running MiXCR on the multiplex PCR reads. The table has about 400,000 distinct CDR3 sequences, over 11% seen once. Input material: blood. Receptor source: a man aged 45 to 65 with Graves' ophthalmopathy. Each CDR3 is given with its conserved first and last residue. Each record gives: J gene, D gene, V gene, clone size, CDR3 protein, CDR3 DNA. D genes are given only for firm matches. A clone size is listed for some rows: how often the clone was seen (once, few, many), or a class if it is expanded.

j_gene: TRBJ2-6; d_gene: NA; v_gene: TRBV6-2/TRBV6-3; abundance: NA; CDR3aa: CASNGGQRISGANVLTF; CDR3nt: TGTGCCAGCAACGGGGGACAGCGGATCTCTGGGGCCAACGTCCTGACTTTC
j_gene: TRBJ2-5; d_gene: TRBD2; v_gene: TRBV20-1; abundance: many; CDR3aa: CSARQTGTTQETQYF; CDR3nt: TGCAGTGCTAGACAAACCGGGACTACGCAAGAGACCCAGTACTTC
j_gene: TRBJ2-2; d_gene: TRBD2; v_gene: TRBV20-1; abundance: NA; CDR3aa: CRAGEGTGELFF; CDR3nt: TGCAGGGCGGGGGAGGGTACCGGGGAGCTGTTTTTT
j_gene: TRBJ2-7; d_gene: TRBD2; v_gene: TRBV11-2; abundance: many; CDR3aa: CASSWEIAGGNYEQYF; CDR3nt: TGTGCCAGCAGCTGGGAGATAGCGGGAGGGAACTACGAGCAGTACTTC
j_gene: TRBJ2-7; d_gene: TRBD2; v_gene: TRBV18; abundance: many; CDR3aa: CASSAAGGYEQYF; CDR3nt: TGTGCCAGCTCAGCAGCGGGAGGGTACGAGCAGTACTTC
j_gene: TRBJ2-7; d_gene: NA; v_gene: TRBV30; abundance: many; CDR3aa: CAWSVREQGAVYEQYF; CDR3nt: TGTGCCTGGAGTGTAAGGGAGCAGGGAGCCGTGTACGAGCAGTACTTC
j_gene: TRBJ1-1; d_gene: NA; v_gene: TRBV6-2/TRBV6-3; abundance: NA; CDR3aa: CASSESTLGATEAFF; CDR3nt: TGTGCCAGCAGTGAATCGACGCTGGGCGCCACTGAAGCTTTCTTT
j_gene: TRBJ2-1; d_gene: NA; v_gene: TRBV27; abundance: many; CDR3aa: CASNPWGGTDEQFF; CDR3nt: TGTGCCAGCAATCCGTGGGGCGGGACGGATGAGCAGTTCTTC
j_gene: TRBJ2-7; d_gene: NA; v_gene: TRBV24-1; abundance: few; CDR3aa: CATADGYEQYF; CDR3nt: TGTGCCACCGCAGATGGCTACGAGCAGTACTTC
j_gene: TRBJ1-5; d_gene: NA; v_gene: TRBV7-2; abundance: many; CDR3aa: CASSPGRKTDQPQHF; CDR3nt: TGTGCCAGCAGCCCGGGACGGAAGACCGATCAGCCCCAGCATTTT
j_gene: TRBJ1-6; d_gene: NA; v_gene: TRBV11-2; abundance: many; CDR3aa: CASRYIRRGRNSPLHF; CDR3nt: TGTGCCAGCAGATATATCCGCAGGGGTCGAAATTCACCCCTCCACTTT
j_gene: TRBJ2-3; d_gene: NA; v_gene: TRBV20-1; abundance: many; CDR3aa: CSARAGLRTDTQYF; CDR3nt: TGCAGTGCTAGAGCGGGACTCCGCACAGATACGCAGTATTTT
j_gene: TRBJ2-4; d_gene: NA; v_gene: TRBV27; abundance: many; CDR3aa: CASKSLAVAKNIQYF; CDR3nt: TGTGCCAGCAAATCACTAGCCGTTGCCAAAAACATTCAGTACTTC
j_gene: TRBJ2-7; d_gene: TRBD1; v_gene: TRBV29-1; abundance: many; CDR3aa: CSVGGTGIYEQYF; CDR3nt: TGCAGCGTTGGGGGGACAGGGATCTACGAGCAGTACTTC
j_gene: TRBJ1-5; d_gene: NA; v_gene: TRBV7-2; abundance: many; CDR3aa: CASSLVKGQPQHF; CDR3nt: TGTGCCAGCAGCTTAGTAAAGGGCCAGCCCCAGCATTTT
j_gene: TRBJ2-2; d_gene: NA; v_gene: TRBV18; abundance: NA; CDR3aa: CASSRGSSTGELFF; CDR3nt: TGTGCCAGCTCACGTGGATCTAGCACCGGGGAGCTGTTTTTT
j_gene: TRBJ2-3; d_gene: TRBD2; v_gene: TRBV20-1; abundance: many; CDR3aa: CSVASGVSTDTQYF; CDR3nt: TGCAGCGTAGCTAGCGGGGTTTCCACAGATACGCAGTATTTT
j_gene: TRBJ1-1; d_gene: NA; v_gene: TRBV7-9; abundance: many; CDR3aa: CASSLGGVGQGQVNTEAFF; CDR3nt: TGTGCCAGCAGCTTAGGAGGGGTGGGGCAGGGACAAGTGAACACTGAAGCTTTCTTT
j_gene: TRBJ2-3; d_gene: NA; v_gene: TRBV29-1; abundance: many; CDR3aa: CSAREGAGDTQYF; CDR3nt: TGCAGCGCGAGGGAGGGGGCGGGAGATACGCAGTATTTT
j_gene: TRBJ1-1; d_gene: NA; v_gene: TRBV12-3/TRBV12-4; abundance: many; CDR3aa: CASSFSYRDGGRTTEAFF; CDR3nt: TGTGCCAGCAGTTTCAGCTACAGGGACGGGGGGAGGACCACTGAAGCTTTCTTT
j_gene: TRBJ1-1; d_gene: NA; v_gene: TRBV27; abundance: many; CDR3aa: CASSRHRQLLGVNTEAFF; CDR3nt: TGTGCCAGCAGTCGTCACCGACAGCTTTTGGGGGTGAACACTGAAGCTTTCTTT
j_gene: TRBJ2-4; d_gene: NA; v_gene: TRBV20-1; abundance: many; CDR3aa: CSAGKGGVAKNIQYF; CDR3nt: TGCAGTGCTGGAAAAGGGGGGGTAGCCAAAAACATTCAGTACTTC
j_gene: TRBJ2-6; d_gene: NA; v_gene: TRBV27; abundance: few; CDR3aa: CASSPHRDAGANVLTF; CDR3nt: TGTGCCAGCAGTCCGCACAGGGATGCTGGGGCCAACGTCCTGACTTTC
j_gene: TRBJ2-2; d_gene: NA; v_gene: TRBV13; abundance: many; CDR3aa: CASSEGQTANTGELFF; CDR3nt: TGTGCCAGCAGCGAAGGACAGACCGCGAACACCGGGGAGCTGTTTTTT
j_gene: TRBJ2-2; d_gene: TRBD2; v_gene: TRBV7-6; abundance: few; CDR3aa: CASSPITSANTGELFF; CDR3nt: TGTGCCAGCAGCCCCATTACTAGCGCGAACACCGGGGAGCTGTTTTTT
j_gene: TRBJ1-2; d_gene: NA; v_gene: TRBV5-1; abundance: few; CDR3aa: CASSSATNYGYTF; CDR3nt: TGCGCCAGCAGCTCCGCAACTAACTATGGCTACACCTTC
j_gene: TRBJ1-2; d_gene: TRBD1; v_gene: TRBV6-1; abundance: many; CDR3aa: CASSEAGQGVGYTF; CDR3nt: TGTGCCAGCAGTGAAGCCGGACAGGGGGTTGGCTACACCTTC